This TCR beta chain came from a study of blood T cell repertoires in COVID-19. Clones were sequenced by immunoSEQ multiplex PCR, and TCRdb holds only the in-frame ones, with some missing. The table includes 200,000 to 300,000 clones, roughly 81% detected once. Trimming cost V 0 bases and J 2 bases; bases outside gene matches: 10. Per the germline V gene, CDR1 is MGHRA and CDR2 is YSYEKL. The CDR3 loop spans 19 amino acids. This receptor was taken from a woman of 80 years or more with COVID-19, enrolled during active disease. The sequenced material came from peripheral blood. The gene calls are TRBV4-1 and TRBJ1-2, with 12 positions matching TRBD1. Written as DNA, the CDR3 is TGCGCCAGCAGCCAAGAAGGGACAGGGGGCGTTTACGCGAACTATGGCTACACCTTC. This gives the protein CASSQEGTGGVYANYGYTF.